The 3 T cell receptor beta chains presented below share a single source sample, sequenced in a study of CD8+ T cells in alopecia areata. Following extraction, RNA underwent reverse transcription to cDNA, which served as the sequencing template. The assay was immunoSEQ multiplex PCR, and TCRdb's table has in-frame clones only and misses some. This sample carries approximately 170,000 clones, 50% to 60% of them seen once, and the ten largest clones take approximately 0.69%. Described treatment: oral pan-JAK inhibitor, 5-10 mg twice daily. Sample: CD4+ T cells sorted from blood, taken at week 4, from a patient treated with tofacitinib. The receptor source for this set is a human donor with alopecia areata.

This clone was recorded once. The CDR3 spells CASSLEGGAPYEQYF. DNA for the CDR3: TGTGCCAGCAGCTTAGAGGGGGGCGCCCCCTACGAGCAGTACTTC. The V and J genes are TRBV7-2 and TRBJ2-7, with D possibly called TRBD1 or TRBD2 (6 bases each). This CDR3 spans 15 amino acids. Trimming stripped 1 base from V and 2 bases from J, with 12 bases between. Germline lookup yields CDR1 SGHTA and CDR2 FQGNSA.

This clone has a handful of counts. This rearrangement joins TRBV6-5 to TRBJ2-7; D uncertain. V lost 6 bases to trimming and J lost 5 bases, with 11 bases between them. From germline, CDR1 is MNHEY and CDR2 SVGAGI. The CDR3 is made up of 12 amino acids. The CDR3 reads CASRDVVNEQYF. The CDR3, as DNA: TGTGCCAGCAGAGACGTGGTTAACGAGCAGTACTTC.

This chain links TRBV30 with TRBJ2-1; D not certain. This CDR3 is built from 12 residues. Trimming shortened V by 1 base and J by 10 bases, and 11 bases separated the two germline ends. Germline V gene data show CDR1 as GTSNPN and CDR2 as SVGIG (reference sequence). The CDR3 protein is CAWSAKGLEQFF. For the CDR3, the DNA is TGTGCCTGGAGTGCAAAAGGGCTAGAGCAGTTCTTC.